The T cell receptor beta chain described here comes from a study of cytotoxic CD8 clonotypes in ibrutinib-treated CLL (dated by TCRdb to 2020 to 2022). With regard to the full study: The cohort had about a dozen relapsed/refractory and roughly 14 treatment-naive patients; under 18 were IGHV unmutated. Partial responses were observed in approximately 24 patients and complete responses in 2; after a median follow-up of about 69 months, remission was maintained in 14 patients and progression was observed in about twelve. Samples at response were collected after a median of around twelve months of treatment, with a range of roughly 6 to 40 months. An average of roughly 250,000 productive templates and 80,000 to 100,000 productive rearrangements was obtained per sample. Longitudinal samples were available for about 30% of the roughly 86 trial participants. Cryopreserved peripheral blood mononuclear cells were obtained prior to treatment, at the time of response, and at either disease progression or sustained remission. Every sample from remission and from progressive disease was obtained while the patients were still on ibrutinib. The paper as a whole reports these results and caveats: At baseline, clonality was higher than in age-matched healthy donors and showed a strong correlation with circulating CD8+ T-cell counts. Sampling times were not matched between patients in sustained remission and patients whose disease was progressing, and lymph node repertoires were not examined. Clonality rose at ibrutinib response, remained stable during sustained remission, and dropped back toward baseline at progression. Public clonotypes were rare and either shrank or stayed stable during treatment, and the rise in clonality at ibrutinib response reflected expansion of private clonotypes.

This specimen's time point label, per the study, means: around 25 months on ibrutinib. Roughly 1.9 micrograms of genomic DNA were extracted from cryopreserved PBMCs for TCR beta library preparation. High-throughput TCR beta sequencing was performed on longitudinal blood samples from CLL patients receiving ibrutinib monotherapy. The patients took part in an open-label, single-center phase 2 trial of ibrutinib monotherapy. This clone has only a few counts. Its antigen specificity is not known. Per-nucleotide qualities are absent, and no much larger clonotype sits a single base away. A MiSeq instrument was used for deep resolution sequencing, which targeted depths ranging from 1 in 1 million up to 1 in 200,000 T cells, with coverage averaging 10x for each clonotype. The immunoSEQ hsTCRB Kit was used to generate TCR beta libraries. Under the source paper's analysis protocol: Data were analyzed with ImmunoSEQ Data Assistant and ImmunoSEQ Analyzer, with V, D and J genes assigned per IMGT definitions. Clonality, which ranges from 0 to 1, was calculated by subtracting the normalized Shannon entropy of productive rearrangement frequencies from one. Only overrepresented clonotypes making up at least 0.05% of each patient's repertoire were included in the public clonotype analysis. Fewer than 15 repertoires from age-matched healthy donors, obtained from immuneACCESS, served as clonality controls. The table was pulled from immuneACCESS by TCRdb, which kept in-frame rearrangements only. Such tables lose some clones; where checked, under half of the loss comes from unresolved V genes, and the rest has no known cause. The V and J calls and clone size are taken from that table; D and trimming were inferred from the DNA. The sample table contains about 50,000 clones; only one count was recorded for roughly 83% of them. The ten largest clones add up to roughly 22% of the sample.

Spanning cysteine to phenylalanine, the CDR3 consists of 14 amino acids. Only the CDR3 DNA stays, 42 bases, in frame from base 1. The germline V gene (reference sequence) sets CDR1 to LNHDA and CDR2 to SQIVND. At the junction V is shortened by 6 bases and J by 7 bases; bases outside the gene matches: 7. The specimen was PBMCs, collected after 24 months of ibrutinib treatment. The sequence derives from a human donor with chronic lymphocytic leukemia. The sequence links TRBV19 to TRBJ1-5; 9 central nucleotides agree with TRBD1. For the CDR3, the sequence is CASRPGQGKQPQHF. The bases are TGTGCCAGTAGGCCGGGACAGGGAAAGCAGCCCCAGCATTTT.